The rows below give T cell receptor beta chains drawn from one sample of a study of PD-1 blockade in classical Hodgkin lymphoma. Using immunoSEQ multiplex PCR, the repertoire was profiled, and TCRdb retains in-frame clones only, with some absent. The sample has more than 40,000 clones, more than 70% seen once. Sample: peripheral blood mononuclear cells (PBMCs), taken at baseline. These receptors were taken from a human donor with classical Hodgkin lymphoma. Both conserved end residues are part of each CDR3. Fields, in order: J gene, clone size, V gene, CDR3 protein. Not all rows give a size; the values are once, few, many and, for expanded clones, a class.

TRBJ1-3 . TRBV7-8 CASSFTLDSLSSGNTIYF
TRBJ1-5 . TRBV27 CASSPPVGPQHF
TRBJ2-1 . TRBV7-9 CASSSREANPYNEQFF
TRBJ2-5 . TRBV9 CASSVGLMSETQYF
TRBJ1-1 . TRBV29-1 CSVGPRQSGKAFF
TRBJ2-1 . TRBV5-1 CASSPTGTGVGNEQFF
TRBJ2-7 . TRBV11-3 CASSFRTGFEQYF
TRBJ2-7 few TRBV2 CASRDRGRVYEQYF
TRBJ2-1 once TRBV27 CASSLFYTYNEQFF
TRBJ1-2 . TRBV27 CASSPVPRVDGYTF
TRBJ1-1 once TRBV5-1 CASSLGASEKAEAFF
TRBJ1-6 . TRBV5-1 CASSLAEGGMNSPLHF
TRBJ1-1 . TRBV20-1 CSARVETEAFF
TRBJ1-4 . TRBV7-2 CASSLSGQFNEKLFF
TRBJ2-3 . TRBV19 CASSMLAGVRDTQYF
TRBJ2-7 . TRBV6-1 CASSEEAGRGFYEQYF
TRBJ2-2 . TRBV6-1 CASSAGSGELFF
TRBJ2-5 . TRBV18 CASSPRPRNQETQYF
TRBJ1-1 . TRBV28 CASRAGTVNTEAFF
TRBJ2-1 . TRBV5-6 CASSLVGTSGRFYNEQFF
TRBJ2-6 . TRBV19 CASSIGASGANVLTF
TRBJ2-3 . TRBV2 CASSDWALGTDTQYF